These 21 T cell receptor beta chains were sequenced from one sample in a study of T-cell memory formation after mild COVID-19 (dated by TCRdb to the early 2020s). The library was prepared using 5' RACE. The instrument given in TCRdb is Illumina NovaSeq 6000. TCRdb reworked the public reads: Q25 trimming with fastp, MiXCR clone assembly, productive beta chains retained. For every CDR3 protein sequence, its rows merge into one entry that carries the most common genes and DNA. The sample data list under 400,000 distinct CDR3 sequences, and around 21% of these were observed just once. Around 12% of the sample is held by the ten biggest clonotypes. Sequencing input: PBMCs or a T cell subset sorted from them (not recorded which). Receptors were obtained from an adult woman who had mild COVID-19 (a few samples of this study predate the infection). The sample titles of this study are shuffled in the database, so cell type and time point are left out; the donor was told from shared clones.

The J gene is TRBJ2-5, the V gene TRBV29-1; D might be TRBD2 (6 bases). The V gene lost 6 bases and the J gene lost 4 bases, with 9 bases spanning the gap. Germline-derived CDR1 and CDR2 are SQVTM and ANQGSEA. There are 11 residues in the CDR3. The CDR3 DNA sequence: TGCAGCGTCGGAGGGACAGAGACCCAGTACTTC. Protein sequence: CSVGGTETQYF.

This clonotype showed up many times. The chain carries TRBV7-3 and TRBJ2-2; D not resolved. This CDR3 is built from 14 residues. Deletions cut 1 base from V and 2 bases from J, with 5 bases between. Germline V gives CDR1 SGHTA, CDR2 FQGTGA. In nucleotides, the CDR3 is TGTGCCAGCAGCTTAAGTGGTAACACCGGGGAGCTGTTTTTT. It yields the protein CASSLSGNTGELFF. The full variable domain, rest sourced from reference TRBV7-3 and TRBJ2-2, is GAGVSQTPSNKVTEKGKYVELRCDPISGHTALYWYRQSLGQGPEFLIYFQGTGAADDSGLPNDRFFAVRPEGSVSTLKIQRTERGDSAVYLCASSLSGNTGELFFGEGSRLTVL.

The table lists this clonotype with a few counts. The chain uses TRBV19 and TRBJ2-3, with 13 bases lining up with TRBD2. V dropped 8 bases and J dropped 6; count of bases not matched to a gene: 8. Looked up from germline, CDR1 is LNHDA and CDR2 is SQIVND (reference sequence). This CDR3 is built from 15 residues. CDR3 sequence (DNA): TGTGCCAGTGGCGGGACTAGCGGGGCCAGGGATACGCAGTATTTT. It translates to CASGGTSGARDTQYF. The full variable domain, rest sourced from reference TRBV19 and TRBJ2-3, is DGGITQSPKYLFRKEGQNVTLSCEQNLNHDAMYWYRQDPGQGLRLIYYSQIVNDFQKGDIAEGYSVSREKKESFPLTVTSAQKNPTAFYLCASGGTSGARDTQYFGPGTRLTVL.

V usage is TRBV6-5 and J usage is TRBJ2-7, with TRBD2 identical over 7 bases. V was pared by 2 bases and J by 3 bases, with 4 bases of the junction left unmatched. Per germline, CDR1 MNHEY and CDR2 SVGAGI. The CDR3 spans 14 residues. The CDR3 loop reads CASSYERGYYEQYF. The CDR3 DNA follows: TGTGCCAGCAGTTACGAGCGGGGTTACTACGAGCAGTACTTC.

The V call is TRBV7-9, the J call TRBJ1-6; 7 bases line up with TRBD1. V trimming: 7 bases; J trimming: 5 bases; junction bases outside the gene matches: 5. The CDR3 loop spans 14 amino acids. CDR1 SEHNR and CDR2 FQNEAQ come from the germline V gene (reference sequence). The CDR3 DNA reads TGTGCCAGCACCCCGGGACAGCATAATTCACCCCTCCACTTT. Protein product: CASTPGQHNSPLHF. Full variable domain (missing parts from reference TRBV7-9 and TRBJ1-6): DTGVSQNPRHKITKRGQNVTFRCDPISEHNRLYWYRQTLGQGPEFLTYFQNEAQLEKSRLLSDRFSAERPKGSFSTLEIQRTEQGDSAMYLCASTPGQHNSPLHFGNGTRLTVT.

This clonotype appeared many times. The rearrangement links TRBV6-6 to TRBJ1-1; D gene unclear. The CDR3 runs to 12 residues. Per germline, CDR1 MNHNY and CDR2 SVGAGI (reference sequence). V was trimmed by 5 bases and J by 5 bases, leaving 9 bases between them. The CDR3 DNA reads TGTGCCAGCAGTCCCCAAAGGACTGAAGCTTTCTTT. Translation gives CASSPQRTEAFF.

In this sample, this clonotype turned up a few times. The chain's CDR3 is CATSRDSGRAPYNEQFF. The CDR3 nucleotides are TGTGCCACCAGCAGAGATAGCGGGAGGGCACCCTACAATGAGCAGTTCTTC. The chain links TRBV15 to TRBJ2-1, with TRBD2 matching 11 bases. CDR3 size: 17 residues. Looked up from germline, CDR1 is LNHNV and CDR2 is YYDKDF (reference sequence). J was trimmed by 2 bases and V by 0 bases; bases with no gene match: 3. The variable domain in full, with the rest retrieved from reference TRBV15 and TRBJ2-1, is DAMVIQNPRYQVTQFGKPVTLSCSQTLNHNVMYWYQQKSSQAPKLLFHYYDKDFNNEADTPDNFQSRRPNTSFCFLDIRSPGLGDTAMYLCATSRDSGRAPYNEQFFGPGTRLTVL.

This clonotype was detected only once. Here the CDR3 reads CASSRAYGYTF. The CDR3 region has the DNA TGTGCCAGCAGTAGGGCCTATGGCTACACCTTC. The chain combines TRBV12-3 or TRBV12-4 with TRBJ1-2; D is unclear. Trimming stripped 5 bases from V and 4 bases from J, with 5 bases between. The CDR3 has 11 amino acids.

The sample holds a few counts of this clonotype. This chain links TRBV7-9 with TRBJ2-2, with TRBD2 matching 7 bases. Germline V gives CDR1 SEHNR, CDR2 FQNEAQ (reference sequence). CDR3 length: 15 residues. The J segment lost 6 bases and the V segment lost 5 bases, leaving 9 bases of the junction unmatched. The CDR3: CASSATPRGSGELFF. The CDR3 DNA sequence: TGTGCCAGCAGCGCCACTCCGCGGGGGTCCGGGGAGCTGTTTTTT.

This chain joins TRBV7-9 and TRBJ1-5; 8 bases are a match to TRBD1. Germline CDR1 reads SEHNR; CDR2 reads FQNEAQ (reference sequence). V lost 10 bases, J lost 5 bases, and 16 bases stayed unmatched. The CDR3 sequence is 16 residues long. CDR3 nucleotides: TGTGCCATTTCCCAAAACGGACAGGGCTTTTATCAGCCCCAGCATTTT. This codes for CAISQNGQGFYQPQHF.

The V call is TRBV6-5, the J call TRBJ2-3; 10 bases are a match to TRBD2. J was trimmed by 5 bases and V by 4 bases; bases with no gene match: 9. Per the germline V gene, CDR1 is MNHEY and CDR2 is SVGAGI. The CDR3 runs 16 residues. The CDR3 sequence: CASSSRRRLAGDTQYF. The CDR3 DNA is TGTGCCAGCAGTTCCAGGCGGAGACTAGCGGGAGATACGCAGTATTTT.

This clonotype has just a few counts. Here the CDR3 reads CSARGTSVTYEQYF. CDR3 in DNA: TGCAGTGCTAGAGGGACTAGCGTTACCTACGAGCAGTACTTC. V is TRBV20-1 and J is TRBJ2-7; 9 bases match TRBD2. Germline trimming cut 1 base from V and 2 bases from J; bases unmatched to any gene: 3. CDR1 and CDR2 (germline): DFQATT, SNEGSKA (reference sequence). The CDR3 has 14 residues.

This clonotype was counted between two and nine times. The rearrangement links TRBV9 to TRBJ1-1, with D unclear. CDR1 and CDR2 from the germline V gene are SGDLS and YYNGEE. V lost 0 bases and J 1 base, leaving 10 bases between the germline ends. The CDR3 has 15 amino acids. CDR3 in DNA: TGTGCCAGCAGCGTAGATGGGGATAGGAACACTGAAGCTTTCTTT. Amino acid sequence: CASSVDGDRNTEAFF.

The chain joins TRBV6-5 to TRBJ2-7, with no clear D. Per germline, CDR1 MNHEY and CDR2 SVGAGI. This CDR3 contains 17 residues. V lost 3 bases, J lost 1 base, and 19 bases lay in between. The CDR3 region has the DNA TGTGCCAGCAGTTATATGTCGGCAGAAGACAATTCCTACGAGCAGTACTTC. Translating it yields CASSYMSAEDNSYEQYF.

The chain carries TRBV3-1 and TRBJ2-4, with D hard to call. Germline CDR1 is LGHDT and CDR2 is YNNKEL (reference sequence). Deletions cut 0 bases from V and 1 base from J, with 13 bases between. CDR3 length: 17 residues. The CDR3 DNA sequence: TGTGCCAGCAGCCAAGAACGCCTCGTGATTGCCAAAAACATTCAGTACTTC. It translates to CASSQERLVIAKNIQYF. The whole variable domain, filled in from reference TRBV3-1 and TRBJ2-4, reads DTAVSQTPKYLVTQMGNDKSIKCEQNLGHDTMYWYKQDSKKFLKIMFSYNNKELIINETVPNRFSPKSPDKAHLNLHINSLELGDSAVYFCASSQERLVIAKNIQYFGAGTRLSVL.

The CDR3 spells CASSRHETNTEAFF. The CDR3 DNA follows: TGTGCCAGCTCACGTCATGAAACGAACACTGAAGCTTTCTTT. The rearrangement joins TRBV18 to TRBJ1-1; the D is unclear. V gave up 4 bases and J gave up 1 base, with 10 bases separating them. The CDR3 runs to 14 residues. Germline CDR1 KGHSH, CDR2 LQKENI.

The rearrangement uses TRBV6-6 and TRBJ2-7; D might be TRBD2 (7 bases). The germline gives CDR1 MNHNY, CDR2 SVGAGI (reference sequence). The CDR3 consists of 13 residues. Deletions cut 7 bases from V and 6 bases from J, with 16 bases between. In nucleotides, the CDR3 is TGTGCCAGCAAGGGGGGGCAGGGCTCCGAGCAGTACTTC. It specifies CASKGGQGSEQYF.

V gene TRBV2 combines with J gene TRBJ1-2; D is undetermined. The germline V gene has CDR1 SNHLY and CDR2 FYNNEI. This CDR3 is 12 amino acids long. Trimming pared 8 bases from V and 2 bases from J, leaving 9 bases between. The CDR3 sequence is CASGRPNYGYTF. DNA for the CDR3: TGTGCCAGCGGACGGCCGAACTATGGCTACACCTTC.

The gene calls are TRBV7-2 and TRBJ2-7, with 12 bases identical to TRBD2. The germline CDR1 and CDR2 sequences are SGHTA and FQGNSA. The CDR3 is 16 amino acids. Losses at the gene ends were 4 bases for V and 2 bases for J; bases not matched to a gene: 6. The CDR3 spells CASSSSSGRVPYEQYF. In nucleotides, the CDR3 is TGTGCCAGCAGCTCCTCTAGCGGGAGGGTCCCCTACGAGCAGTACTTC.

This clonotype was observed many times. The CDR3 reads CSARGGGGNTEAFF. CDR3 in DNA: TGCAGTGCCCGAGGGGGCGGCGGGAACACTGAAGCTTTCTTT. The V call is TRBV20-1, the J call TRBJ1-1, with 7 bases aligning to TRBD1. The CDR3 is 14 residues long. With V trimmed by 6 bases and J by 1 base, 8 bases remained unmatched. Germline V gene sequence: CDR1 DFQATT, CDR2 SNEGSKA (reference sequence).

This clonotype showed up just a few times. The rearrangement links TRBV7-9 to TRBJ1-4; D gene unclear. V was pared by 2 bases and J by 8 bases, with 12 bases between. From germline, CDR1 is SEHNR and CDR2 FQNEAQ (reference sequence). CDR3 size: 14 residues. CDR3 in amino acids: CASSLWAQNEKLFF. CDR3 coding DNA: TGTGCCAGCAGCTTATGGGCCCAGAACGAAAAACTGTTTTTT.